The 3 T cell receptor beta chains below all came from one sample that was sequenced in a study of T-cell memory formation after mild COVID-19. In TCRdb, the 5' RACE reads were re-called with MiXCR into one record per CDR3 protein. The sample carries hundreds of thousands of distinct CDR3 sequences, roughly 18% recorded once. The sample comprised PBMCs or a T cell subset sorted from them (not recorded which). Every receptor here comes from an adult woman who had mild COVID-19 (a few samples of this study predate the infection). Cell type and time point are not known.

The V and J genes are TRBV10-3 and TRBJ2-5; 12 bases align to TRBD2. Unmatched junction bases numbered 8, after V lost 4 bases and J lost 5 bases. This CDR3 spans 16 amino acids. The germline V gene encodes CDR1 ENHRY and CDR2 SYGVKD. DNA of the CDR3: TGTGCCATCAGTGTGCGCCCTAGCGGGAGGGTTGAGACCCAGTACTTC. This translates into CAISVRPSGRVETQYF.

This chain connects TRBV20-1 to TRBJ1-1; TRBD1 is a possible D gene (5 bases). In germline, CDR1 is DFQATT, CDR2 SNEGSKA (reference sequence). V gave up 5 bases and J gave up 0 bases, with 22 bases separating them. The CDR3 has 17 residues. Here the CDR3 reads CSAPTGGAGLMNTEAFF. The CDR3 nucleotides read TGCAGTGCTCCTACGGGAGGCGCGGGGCTTATGAACACTGAAGCTTTCTTT.

The chain employs TRBV20-1 and TRBJ1-1, with unresolved D. V lost 3 bases and J 0 bases, leaving 11 bases between the germline ends. Per the germline V gene, CDR1 is DFQATT and CDR2 is SNEGSKA (reference sequence). CDR3 length: 14 amino acids. The chain's CDR3 is CSASRGRVNTEAFF. Written as DNA, the CDR3 is TGCAGTGCTAGTCGAGGCCGGGTGAACACTGAAGCTTTCTTT.